These 25 T cell receptor beta chains came from one sample sequenced in a study of blood T cell repertoires in COVID-19. Some clones are missing from TCRdb's copy, which holds only in-frame ones; the method was immunoSEQ multiplex PCR. The sample carries about 180,000 clones, 80% to 90% recorded once. The sample consisted of peripheral blood. These TCRs come from a woman of 80 years or more with COVID-19, enrolled during active disease.

The rearrangement links TRBV19 to TRBJ1-4; TRBD1 might be the D (6 bases). Germline V gene sequence: CDR1 LNHDA, CDR2 SQIVND (reference sequence). The germline V and J ends were trimmed by 8 bases and 2 bases, with 9 bases remaining between them. The CDR3 totals 13 residues. CDR3 sequence: CASSQGTNEKLFF. CDR3 coding DNA: TGTGCCAGTTCACAGGGCACTAATGAAAAACTGTTTTTT.

V and J are TRBV7-9 and TRBJ1-2, with 7 bases aligning to TRBD1. This CDR3 has 16 residues. V lost 8 bases and J lost 4; bases outside the gene matches: 16. Germline V gives CDR1 SEHNR, CDR2 FQNEAQ (reference sequence). CDR3 in amino acids: CASAYSWTGEGYGYTF. The CDR3 DNA reads TGTGCCAGCGCCTACTCCTGGACAGGAGAGGGCTATGGCTACACCTTC.

The chain has TRBV24-1 and TRBJ2-1; D ambiguous. Per germline, CDR1 KGHDR and CDR2 SFDVKD. The CDR3 contains 13 residues. The V and J ends lost 3 bases and 3 bases respectively, with 5 bases between them. The CDR3 region is CATSDLRYNEQFF. The CDR3, as DNA: TGTGCCACCAGTGATCTTCGCTACAATGAGCAGTTCTTC.

V usage is TRBV9 and J usage is TRBJ2-1; perhaps TRBD2 as D (5 bases). This CDR3 region has 14 residues. Per germline, CDR1 SGDLS and CDR2 YYNGEE. The ends were cut back, 9 bases at V and 8 bases at J, with 21 bases in the middle. CDR3 DNA sequence: TGTGCCACGTCTGAAAGGGAGTTCGCCCATGAGCAGTTCTTC. This sequence encodes CATSEREFAHEQFF.

This clone has a handful of counts. V usage is TRBV3-1 (or the pseudogene TRBV3-2) and J usage is TRBJ2-1; no firm D call. Deletions cut 0 bases from V and 0 bases from J, with 6 bases between. The CDR3 runs 15 residues. Per germline, CDR1 LGHDT and CDR2 YNNKEL (reference sequence). The CDR3 DNA reads TGTGCCAGCAGCCAAGACAGAAGCTCCTACAATGAGCAGTTCTTC. Its protein is CASSQDRSSYNEQFF.

This chain links TRBV19 with TRBJ2-6; D call uncertain. CDR1 and CDR2 from the germline V gene are LNHDA and SQIVND (reference sequence). V was trimmed by 1 base and J by 4 bases, leaving 11 bases between them. This CDR3 has 16 amino acids. DNA of the CDR3: TGTGCCAGTAGTATAGTCGACAACCCCGGGGCCAACGTCCTGACTTTC. Translation: CASSIVDNPGANVLTF.

The table lists this clone with a few counts. The chain is built from TRBV19 and TRBJ1-5, with a weak D call TRBD1 (6 bases). This CDR3 spans 14 amino acids. Per the germline V gene, CDR1 is LNHDA and CDR2 is SQIVND (reference sequence). Trimming removed 5 bases at V and 5 bases at J, with 13 bases between. The CDR3 DNA reads as TGTGCCAGTAGTGTATTGGGGGCCGATCAGCCCCAGCATTTT. It codes for CASSVLGADQPQHF.

The chain uses TRBV6-4 and TRBJ2-3; 7 bases align to TRBD2. J lost 0 bases, V lost 6 bases, and 3 bases had no gene match. Germline V gives CDR1 MRHNA, CDR2 SNTAGT. This CDR3 region has 14 residues. The CDR3 protein is CASRPGGSTDTQYF. CDR3 coding DNA: TGTGCCAGCAGGCCGGGAGGAAGCACAGATACGCAGTATTTT.

The chain uses TRBV5-5 and TRBJ2-3; possibly TRBD1 for D (6 bases). Trimming pared 1 base from V and 1 base from J, leaving 10 bases between. The germline V gene encodes CDR1 SGHKS and CDR2 YYEKEE (reference sequence). The CDR3 totals 15 residues. CDR3 region: CASSLWAGGTDTQYF. Written as DNA, the CDR3 is TGTGCCAGCAGCTTGTGGGCAGGGGGCACAGATACGCAGTATTTT.

V usage is TRBV7-2 and J usage is TRBJ1-3, with D maybe TRBD1 (5 bases). This CDR3 comprises 15 residues. Germline-derived CDR1 and CDR2 are SGHTA and FQGNSA. Trimming stripped 5 bases from V and 2 bases from J, with 13 bases between. The CDR3 nucleotides are TGTGCCAGCAGCAGGGAGGGGAGCCCTGGAAACACCATATATTTT. It codes for CASSREGSPGNTIYF.

This clone was found a few times. The rearrangement joins TRBV7-9 to TRBJ1-1; tentatively, D is TRBD1 (6 bases). From germline, CDR1 is SEHNR and CDR2 FQNEAQ (reference sequence). Deletions cut 1 base from V and 4 bases from J, with 7 bases between. The CDR3 sequence is 13 residues long. The CDR3 spells CASSLEGGTEAFF. Here the CDR3 DNA reads TGTGCCAGCAGCTTAGAAGGGGGCACTGAAGCTTTCTTT. Full variable domain (rest looked up from reference TRBV7-9 and TRBJ1-1): DTGVSQNPRHKITKRGQNVTFRCDPISEHNRLYWYRQTLGQGPEFLTYFQNEAQLEKSRLLSDRFSAERPKGSFSTLEIQRTEQGDSAMYLCASSLEGGTEAFFGQGTRLTVV.

The genes are TRBV19 and TRBJ1-5, with D possibly being TRBD1 (6 bases). V gave up 1 base and J gave up 4 bases, with 11 bases separating them. The CDR3 is made up of 15 amino acids. Germline V gene lookup returns CDR1 LNHDA and CDR2 SQIVND (reference sequence). The CDR3: CASSIGGGRNQPQHF. CDR3 coding DNA: TGTGCCAGTAGTATAGGGGGGGGCCGGAATCAGCCCCAGCATTTT.

The chain couples TRBV3-1 (or the pseudogene TRBV3-2) to TRBJ2-1, with 8 positions matching TRBD2. The CDR3 spans 14 residues. Trimming took 8 bases from V and 1 from J; bases not matched to a gene: 4. The germline CDR1 and CDR2 sequences are LGHDT and YNNKEL (reference sequence). CDR3 DNA sequence: TGTGCCAGCGCGGGACTAGAGTCCTACAATGAGCAGTTCTTC. This codes for CASAGLESYNEQFF.

The chain links TRBV29-1 to TRBJ2-5, with D tentatively TRBD1 (5 bases). Germline V gene data show CDR1 as SQVTM and CDR2 as ANQGSEA. CDR3 size: 16 residues. V gave up 4 bases and J gave up 3 bases, with 21 bases separating them. CDR3 in amino acids: CSVAGLFFQGKETQYF. The CDR3 coding sequence is TGCAGCGTTGCTGGCCTATTTTTTCAGGGAAAAGAGACCCAGTACTTC.

This chain links TRBV18 with TRBJ1-3; TRBD1 matches 10 bases. The CDR3 has 18 amino acids. CDR1 and CDR2 (germline): KGHSH, LQKENI. Losses at the gene ends were 2 bases for V and 1 base for J; bases not matched to a gene: 8. CDR3 protein: CASSPETGGLVSGNTIYF. The CDR3 DNA is TGTGCCAGCTCACCAGAGACAGGGGGCCTGGTATCTGGAAACACCATATATTTT.

The chain recombines TRBV28 with TRBJ1-1; D might be TRBD1 (5 bases). Trimming cost V 6 bases and J 0 bases, with 17 bases left between them. The CDR3 has 16 amino acids. Germline lookup yields CDR1 MDHEN and CDR2 SYDVKM. The CDR3 reads CASSLGGVLMNTEAFF. The CDR3 DNA follows: TGTGCCAGCAGCCTCGGGGGTGTATTAATGAACACTGAAGCTTTCTTT.

The DNA for the CDR3 is TGTGCCAGCAGCGTGGGAACGGGGACCGGGGAGCTGTTTTTT. This codes for CASSVGTGTGELFF. V usage is TRBV3-1 (or the pseudogene TRBV3-2) and J usage is TRBJ2-2, with D perhaps TRBD2 (5 bases). The CDR3 has 14 amino acids. V lost 5 bases and J 5 bases, leaving 12 bases between the germline ends. Germline V CDR1 and CDR2: LGHDT, YNNKEL (reference sequence).

This chain joins TRBV7-9 and TRBJ1-1, with TRBD1 as a possible D gene (5 bases). V was shortened by 5 bases and J by 0 bases, with 10 bases between the two germline ends. Germline lookup yields CDR1 SEHNR and CDR2 FQNEAQ (reference sequence). The length of the CDR3 is 14 residues. The CDR3 region has the DNA TGTGCCAGCAGCCCGGGGGGAATGAACACTGAAGCTTTCTTT. It encodes CASSPGGMNTEAFF.

The chain has TRBV11-3 and TRBJ2-3; TRBD1 agrees at 9 bases. Germline V CDR1 and CDR2: SGHNT, YENEEA. V lost 1 base, J lost 3 bases, and 5 bases stayed unmatched. CDR3 length: 16 amino acids. CDR3: CASSLATGGITDTQYF. CDR3 bases: TGTGCCAGCAGCTTAGCGACAGGGGGTATAACAGATACGCAGTATTTT.

This clone came up once. This CDR3 reads CASSFGGRGNQPQHF. CDR3 DNA sequence: TGTGCCAGCAGTTTCGGGGGAAGGGGCAATCAGCCCCAGCATTTT. The rearrangement joins TRBV28 to TRBJ1-5, with a weak D call TRBD1 (5 bases). The germline CDR1 and CDR2 sequences are MDHEN and SYDVKM. This CDR3 contains 15 residues. Trimming left V 3 bases short and J 2 bases short, with 11 bases between.

The J gene is TRBJ2-2, the V gene TRBV28, with 8 bases fitting TRBD1. In germline, CDR1 is MDHEN, CDR2 SYDVKM. J was trimmed by 4 bases and V by 5 bases; bases with no gene match: 9. The CDR3 is 16 amino acids. The CDR3 bases are TGTGCCAGCAGTCTTACAGGGGGGCCGGCCACCGGGGAGCTGTTTTTT. Encoded protein: CASSLTGGPATGELFF.

This clone has only a few counts. The genes are TRBV7-9 and TRBJ1-2; perhaps TRBD1 as D (6 bases). Germline CDR1 is SEHNR and CDR2 is FQNEAQ (reference sequence). The V gene lost 1 base and the J gene lost 3 bases, with 12 bases spanning the gap. There are 15 residues in the CDR3. CDR3 DNA sequence: TGTGCCAGCAGCTTAGGGACAGCGGATTACTATGGCTACACCTTC. Translated, it gives CASSLGTADYYGYTF.

V gene TRBV4-1 combines with J gene TRBJ1-1, with 8 bases matching TRBD1. This CDR3 comprises 14 residues. J lost 6 bases, V lost 3 bases, and 6 bases had no gene match. From germline, CDR1 is MGHRA and CDR2 YSYEKL. This chain's CDR3 is CASSHFDRGAEAFF. The CDR3 nucleotides are TGCGCCAGCAGCCACTTTGACAGGGGCGCTGAAGCTTTCTTT.

V gene TRBV24-1 combines with J gene TRBJ2-3; D remains unclear. CDR3 size: 12 residues. Trimming took off 9 bases at V and 2 bases at J, with 8 bases between the two ends. CDR1 is KGHDR, CDR2 SFDVKD, per germline. The CDR3, as DNA: TGTGCCACCCTCGGTCCCACAGATACGCAGTATTTT. Its translation: CATLGPTDTQYF.

The rearrangement joins TRBV21-1 to TRBJ2-1; TRBD1, the table's D call, was not compared with the DNA. TRBV21-1 is reported as a pseudogene. The CDR3 is made up of 17 amino acids. The CDR3 sequence: CASSKGTGWGSYNEQFF. The CDR3 nucleotides read TGTGCCAGCAGCAAAGGGACAGGGTGGGGCTCCTACAATGAGCAGTTCTTC.